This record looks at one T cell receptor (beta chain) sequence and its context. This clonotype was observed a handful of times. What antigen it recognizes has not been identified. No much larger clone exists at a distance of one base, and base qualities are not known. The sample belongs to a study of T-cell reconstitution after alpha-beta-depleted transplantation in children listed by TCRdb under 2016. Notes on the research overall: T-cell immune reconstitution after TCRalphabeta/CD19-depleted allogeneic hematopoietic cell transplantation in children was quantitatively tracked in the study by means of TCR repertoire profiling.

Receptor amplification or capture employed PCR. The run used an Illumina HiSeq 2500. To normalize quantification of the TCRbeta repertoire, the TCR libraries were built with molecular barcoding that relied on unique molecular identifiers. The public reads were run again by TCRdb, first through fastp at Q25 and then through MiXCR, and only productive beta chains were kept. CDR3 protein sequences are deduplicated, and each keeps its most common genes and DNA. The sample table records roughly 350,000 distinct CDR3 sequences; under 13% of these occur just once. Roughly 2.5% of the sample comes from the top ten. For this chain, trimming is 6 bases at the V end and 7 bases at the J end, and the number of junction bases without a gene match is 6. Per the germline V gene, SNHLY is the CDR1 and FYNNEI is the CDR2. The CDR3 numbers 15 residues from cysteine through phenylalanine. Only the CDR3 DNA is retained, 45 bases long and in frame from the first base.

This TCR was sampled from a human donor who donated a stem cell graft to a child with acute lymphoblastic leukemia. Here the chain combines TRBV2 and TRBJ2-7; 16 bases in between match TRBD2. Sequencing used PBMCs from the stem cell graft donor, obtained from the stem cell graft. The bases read TGTGCCAGCAGAGAACCGGGACTAGCGGGAGGGGAGCAGTACTTC. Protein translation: CASREPGLAGGEQYF.